This T cell receptor beta chain was captured by sequencing in a study of T-cell memory formation after mild COVID-19. Study as a whole: The TCR clusters were mostly specific to one donor. Findings and caveats of the study: Among clones contracting day 15 to 85, CD4/CD8 was balanced, whereas later expanders leaned CD4+. Clones that contracted clustered mainly in CM and EM if CD4+ and in EMRA if CD8+.

Using constant-segment primers, 5'RACE produced TCR alpha and TCR beta cDNA libraries carrying sample barcodes and UMIs. TCRdb itself ran the 5' RACE reads through MiXCR, one entry per CDR3 protein. The data hold around 300,000 distinct CDR3 sequences, with over 10% observed a single time. Notes on this clonotype: Its antigen is as yet unknown.

Germline CDR1 reads SGHNT; CDR2 reads YYREEE (reference sequence). The CDR3 runs 15 residues. Trimming pared 1 base from V and 1 base from J, leaving 10 bases between. This TCR came from a man in his late teens or twenties who had mild COVID-19 (a few samples of this study predate the infection). Cell type and time point are not known. The V and J genes are TRBV5-4 and TRBJ2-3, with D tentatively TRBD2 (5 bases). The sequenced sample was PBMCs or a T cell subset sorted from them (not recorded which). The CDR3 region is CASSLKIARTDTQYF. As DNA, the CDR3 is TGTGCCAGCAGCTTGAAAATAGCGCGCACAGATACGCAGTATTTT.